The present T cell receptor beta chain was sequenced within a study of blood T cell repertoires in COVID-19. The wider study: PBMCs, B-cell-depleted T cells, or T cells were the source of the cDNA or gDNA that made up the material.

The CDR3 covers 16 residues. Per germline, CDR1 SGHRS and CDR2 YFSETQ. Unmatched junction bases numbered 10, after V lost 7 bases and J lost 6 bases. For recovered donors of Cohort 3, there were two negative PCRs, clearance, or symptom resolution. Using immunoSEQ multiplex PCR, the repertoire was profiled, and TCRdb retains in-frame clones only, with some absent. The data show about 210,000 clones, 75% to 90% seen once. This sequence joins TRBV5-1 and TRBJ2-1; 13 nucleotides agree with TRBD2. The source of this sequence is a middle-aged man who had recovered from COVID-19. Material for sequencing was PBMCs or T cells enriched from blood (not recorded which). The CDR3 reads CASLKTGTSGINEQFF. The CDR3 nucleotides are TGCGCCAGCCTTAAGACCGGGACTAGCGGGATCAATGAGCAGTTCTTC.